Included here is one T cell receptor beta chain sequence, with context. This sample was included in a study of control samples from healthy donors and cancer patients. The V gene end was trimmed by 3 bases and the J gene end by 2 bases; junction bases not matched to a gene: 9. This CDR3 region has 16 residues. Germline V gene data show CDR1 as LGHDT and CDR2 as YNNKEL (reference sequence). Produced via immunoSEQ multiplex PCR; TCRdb's table is partial and in-frame only. The sample yields approximately 100,000 clones, approximately 86% seen once. The chain uses TRBV3-1 (or the pseudogene TRBV3-2) and TRBJ2-5; the match to TRBD2 covers 7 bases. The clonotype was recovered from a man under 40 in good health. The sequenced sample was blood. This chain's CDR3 is CASSQRRGGKQETQYF. CDR3 nucleotide sequence: TGTGCCAGCAGCCAGCGGCGCGGGGGTAAACAAGAGACCCAGTACTTC.